The entry that follows covers one T cell receptor (beta chain) sequence. Antigen unknown. The source of the sample is a study of a mutant IDH1 vaccine in newly diagnosed glioma. The wider study: Treated patients showed a male proportion of roughly 62%, a female proportion of roughly 40%, and a mean age of around 40 years. Prior therapy was radiotherapy, temozolomide, or both; most received both. The study, taken as a whole, reports: Changes in top peripheral clonotypes did not appear linked to pseudoprogression. It was 85% to 95% of patients that developed vaccine-induced immune responses.

The time point here: baseline, week 1 (first vaccination visit). Treatment meaning: pre-vaccination baseline after standard-of-care therapy. Here immunoSEQ multiplex PCR was the method, and the copy in TCRdb shows in-frame clones only, minus some. The repertoire consists of some 23,000 clones, with just over 90% occurring once and the leading ten covering approximately 1.3%. The CDR3 runs 12 residues. V lost 5 bases and J 7 bases, leaving 12 bases between the germline ends. Germline-derived CDR1 and CDR2 are MNHEY and SMNVEV (reference sequence). The sequence was collected from a man aged 40-49 years with glioma. This chain links TRBV27 with TRBJ2-7; possible D gene TRBD2, 5 bases. The input for sequencing was PBMCs, taken from a glioma patient treated with radiotherapy, temozolomide or both. The CDR3 spells CASSGSSGEQYF. The CDR3 DNA is TGTGCCAGCAGTGGATCCTCGGGAGAGCAGTACTTC.